A selection of T cell receptor beta chains follows, all from one sample in a study of shared T cell receptors in the human thymus. Data came from immunoSEQ multiplex PCR; TCRdb stores just in-frame clones and leaves some out. Of 550,000 to 800,000 clones listed, roughly 88% are singletons. This sample also belongs to another study, concerning human thymus T cells.

The sequencing input was thymocytes. The receptor source for this set is a girl in the first two years of life with a congenital heart defect. Both conserved end residues are part of each CDR3. Fields, in order: D gene, J gene, clone size, V gene, CDR3 protein, CDR3 DNA. A D gene is named only where the DNA matches it firmly. A row's size may be missing; if present it is once, few, many or a size class.

TRBD1 TRBJ1-1 . TRBV2 CASRVDRGTEAFF TGTGCCAGCAGGGTTGACAGGGGCACTGAAGCTTTCTTT
TRBD1 TRBJ1-5 . TRBV5-5 CASSLKPGQSNQPQHF TGTGCCAGCAGCTTGAAACCGGGACAGAGCAATCAGCCCCAGCATTTT
. TRBJ2-2 . TRBV27 CASRPALVYAGELFF TGTGCCAGCAGACCCGCACTAGTGTACGCCGGGGAGCTGTTTTTT
TRBD1 TRBJ2-1 . TRBV9 CASSEGTGVRLYNEQFF TGTGCCAGCAGCGAGGGGACAGGGGTCCGACTTTACAATGAGCAGTTCTTC
TRBD1 TRBJ1-5 once TRBV28 CASQPRDSRRAFYSNQPQHF TGTGCCAGCCAACCCCGGGACAGCCGGCGTGCCTTTTATAGCAATCAGCCCCAGCATTTT
. TRBJ2-5 . TRBV7-9 CASSLAGGPLQETQYF TGTGCCAGCAGCTTAGCGGGGGGGCCCCTCCAAGAGACCCAGTACTTC
TRBD1 TRBJ1-4 . TRBV28 CASSTIRDRGTAGRGRRINEKLFF TGTGCCAGCAGTACAATCAGGGACAGGGGGACGGCAGGCCGCGGACGGAGAATAAATGAAAAACTGTTTTTT
TRBD1 TRBJ1-2 . TRBV15 CATSRDWAGGNYGYTF TGTGCCACCAGCAGAGATTGGGCAGGGGGTAACTATGGCTACACCTTC
TRBD2 TRBJ2-7 . TRBV7-9 CASSFGLAGDNEQYF TGTGCCAGCAGCTTCGGACTAGCGGGGGACAACGAGCAGTACTTC
TRBD1 TRBJ1-2 . TRBV19 CASMVQGAYGYTF TGTGCCAGTATGGTGCAGGGGGCTTATGGCTACACCTTC
. TRBJ2-5 few TRBV10-3 CAIRESDGQETQYF TGTGCCATCAGGGAGAGCGACGGCCAAGAGACCCAGTACTTC
. TRBJ1-1 . TRBV5-1 CASSGYRRNTEAFF TGCGCCAGCAGCGGGTACAGGAGGAACACTGAAGCTTTCTTT
. TRBJ2-7 few TRBV28 CASSLQGYEQYF TGTGCCAGCAGTCTTCAGGGGTATGAGCAGTACTTC
. TRBJ2-1 . TRBV12-5 CASGDGGRAACEQFF TGTGCTAGTGGCGACGGTGGCAGGGCCGCCTGTGAGCAGTTCTTC
. TRBJ2-2 . TRBV6-1 CASSKGSGGIPRIGELFF TGTGCCAGCAGTAAAGGTTCCGGGGGAATTCCAAGGATCGGGGAGCTGTTTTTT
TRBD2 TRBJ2-3 . TRBV6-5 CASSYVAGEMTDTQYF TGTGCCAGCAGTTACGTGGCGGGGGAGATGACAGATACGCAGTATTTT
. TRBJ2-7 . TRBV5-4 CASSRDSLPYEQYF TGTGCCAGCAGCCGGGACTCCCTACCCTACGAGCAGTACTTC
. TRBJ1-1 . TRBV27 CASSLSWGGDTEAFF TGTGCCAGCAGTTTATCCTGGGGGGGGGACACTGAAGCTTTCTTT
TRBD1 TRBJ2-3 . TRBV4-1 CASSEFDRVTDTQYF TGCGCCAGCAGCGAATTCGACAGGGTCACAGATACGCAGTATTTT
TRBD1 TRBJ1-5 few TRBV19 CASSPETGEGLTGDNQPQHF TGTGCCAGTAGTCCCGAGACAGGTGAGGGTTTGACAGGGGATAATCAGCCCCAGCATTTT
TRBD1 TRBJ1-2 . TRBV27 CASTRAGTGHGYTF TGTGCCAGCACCCGTGCCGGGACAGGTCATGGCTACACCTTC
TRBD1 TRBJ2-3 . TRBV5-1 CASSRDRVPQDLKDTQYF TGCGCCAGCAGCCGGGACAGGGTACCCCAGGACTTGAAGGATACGCAGTATTTT
. TRBJ2-4 . TRBV19 CASKDQELGGVENIQYF TGTGCCAGTAAAGACCAGGAGCTCGGAGGGGTAGAGAACATTCAGTACTTC
TRBD1 TRBJ1-2 . TRBV14 CASSQARGQTNGYTF TGTGCCAGCAGCCAAGCGAGGGGACAGACTAATGGCTACACCTTC
. TRBJ2-1 . TRBV21-1 CAITSKRGASYYNEQFF TGTGCCATCACCTCCAAGCGGGGGGCCTCTTACTACAATGAGCAGTTCTTC
. TRBJ1-1 . TRBV29-1 CSVAQIMNTEAFF TGCAGCGTTGCTCAGATCATGAACACTGAAGCTTTCTTT
. TRBJ1-1 . TRBV7-6 CASSLGEAETYTEAFF TGTGCCAGCAGCTTAGGAGAGGCAGAGACGTATACTGAAGCTTTCTTT
TRBD2 TRBJ2-3 . TRBV6-5 CASSYGLAGSVDTQYF TGTGCCAGCAGTTACGGGCTAGCGGGGTCGGTAGATACGCAGTATTTT
TRBD2 TRBJ2-3 . TRBV4-1 CASSQTSGSPHTQYF TGCGCCAGCAGCCAAACTAGCGGGTCCCCTCATACGCAGTATTTT
TRBD1 TRBJ2-7 . TRBV28 CAYGTEPLEQYF TGTGCCTACGGGACAGAACCTTTGGAGCAGTACTTC
. TRBJ1-2 . TRBV4-1 CASSQDYDSTYGYTF TGCGCCAGCAGCCAGGATTACGACAGTACTTATGGCTACACCTTC
TRBD2 TRBJ2-5 few TRBV7-6 CASSYKPPSGGNQETQYF TGTGCCAGCAGTTATAAACCTCCTAGCGGGGGCAACCAAGAGACCCAGTACTTC
TRBD2 TRBJ2-7 . TRBV6-1 CASSEFGVGRGGYEQYF TGTGCCAGCAGTGAATTCGGCGTGGGCCGGGGGGGCTACGAGCAGTACTTC
. TRBJ1-5 . TRBV19 CASSSHFTRYRVNQPQHF TGTGCCAGTAGTAGCCATTTTACTCGGTACAGGGTCAATCAGCCCCAGCATTTT
. TRBJ2-1 . TRBV6-1 CASTGVNNEQFF TGTGCCAGCACAGGGGTGAACAATGAGCAGTTCTTC
. TRBJ1-2 once TRBV25-1 CASSDLPTLDGYTF TGTGCCAGCAGTGACCTGCCGACACTAGATGGCTACACCTTC
. TRBJ2-3 . TRBV2 CASGGSGLAADTQYF TGTGCCAGCGGTGGTTCTGGTCTAGCTGCAGATACGCAGTATTTT
TRBD1 TRBJ1-1 . TRBV18 CASSPPGTGGIATEAFF TGTGCCAGCTCACCACCCGGGACAGGGGGCATTGCCACTGAAGCTTTCTTT
TRBD2 TRBJ2-3 . TRBV14 CASSPSSGGSSTDTQYF TGTGCCAGCAGCCCGTCCAGCGGGGGCTCTAGCACAGATACGCAGTATTTT
. TRBJ2-7 . TRBV5-4 CASSKVSGAREQYF TGTGCCAGCAGCAAGGTGAGCGGAGCGAGGGAGCAGTACTTC
. TRBJ1-3 . TRBV6-5 CASSSTGLRNTIYF TGTGCCAGCAGCTCCACAGGGCTGAGAAACACCATATATTTT
TRBD2 TRBJ2-3 . TRBV29-1 CSVESPRHGGTDTQYF TGCAGCGTTGAATCTCCCCGCCACGGGGGGACAGATACGCAGTATTTT
. TRBJ2-3 . TRBV27 CASSLSRGDTQYF TGTGCCAGCAGTTTATCCCGGGGAGATACGCAGTATTTT
TRBD1 TRBJ2-1 . TRBV27 CASSTSGTGYENEQFF TGTGCCAGCAGTACCTCCGGGACAGGGTATGAAAATGAGCAGTTCTTC
. TRBJ1-5 . TRBV28 CASSFGAPIPNQPQHF TGTGCCAGCAGTTTTGGAGCCCCAATCCCCAATCAGCCCCAGCATTTT
. TRBJ1-5 . TRBV5-5 CASRITTGKSDQPQHF TGTGCCAGCAGAATCACGACCGGGAAAAGCGATCAGCCCCAGCATTTT
. TRBJ2-3 . TRBV19 CASSIWEQDTNTDTQYF TGTGCCAGTAGTATATGGGAACAGGATACTAACACAGATACGCAGTATTTT
. TRBJ2-1 . TRBV5-6 CASSTRFDRPKHNEQFF TGTGCCAGCAGCACACGGTTCGACAGACCTAAGCACAATGAGCAGTTCTTC
. TRBJ1-6 once TRBV21-1 CASSNPGQGVNSPLHF TGTGCCAGCAGCAACCCGGGACAGGGGGTGAATTCACCCCTCCACTTT
. TRBJ1-5 . TRBV2 CASRNYSNQPQHF TGTGCCAGTAGAAATTATAGCAATCAGCCCCAGCATTTT